These 18 T cell receptor beta chains were sequenced from one sample in a study of blood T cell repertoires in COVID-19. Data came from immunoSEQ multiplex PCR; TCRdb stores just in-frame clones and leaves some out. The sample has 35,000 to 50,000 clones; about 85% are singletons. The sample consisted of peripheral blood. The receptors were gathered from a human donor in a cohort sampled during active COVID-19.

This sequence joins TRBV7-2 and TRBJ2-1; 11 bases are shared with TRBD2. CDR3 length: 16 amino acids. CDR1 is SGHTA, CDR2 FQGNSA, per germline. V shed 4 bases and J 5 bases; nucleotides not matched to a gene: 7. The DNA of the CDR3 is TGTGCCAGCAGCTGGGGGGGGACTAGCGGTAACAATGAGCAGTTCTTC. Translated, it gives CASSWGGTSGNNEQFF.

The V gene is TRBV28, the J gene TRBJ1-5; TRBD1 agrees at 10 bases. This CDR3 spans 16 amino acids. Germline V gene sequence: CDR1 MDHEN, CDR2 SYDVKM. Trimming removed 5 bases from V and 2 bases from J; junction bases left unmatched: 6. The CDR3 DNA sequence: TGTGCCAGCAGTACCTGGACAGGGGGTGGCAATCAGCCCCAGCATTTT. Its translation is CASSTWTGGGNQPQHF.

V and J are TRBV10-3 and TRBJ2-1, with TRBD1 matching over 8 bases. The germline V gene encodes CDR1 ENHRY and CDR2 SYGVKD. J lost 7 bases, V lost 6 bases, and 14 bases had no gene match. The CDR3 length is 16 residues. CDR3 loop: CAISGSLRTGLNEQFF. The CDR3 region has the DNA TGTGCCATCAGCGGTTCTTTAAGGACAGGGCTGAATGAGCAGTTCTTC.

The J gene is TRBJ2-5, the V gene TRBV7-9; D may be TRBD1 (5 bases). Trimming pared 1 base from V and 4 bases from J, leaving 13 bases between. This CDR3 is 15 amino acids long. From germline, CDR1 is SEHNR and CDR2 FQNEAQ (reference sequence). This CDR3 is CASSLVEGVAETQYF. The CDR3, as DNA: TGTGCCAGCAGCTTAGTAGAAGGGGTAGCAGAGACCCAGTACTTC.

The chain employs TRBV5-6 and TRBJ2-5; 7 bases match TRBD1. V gave up 4 bases and J gave up 4 bases; unmatched junction bases: 7. Germline assignment: CDR1 SGHDT and CDR2 YYEEEE. This CDR3 has 14 residues. DNA for the CDR3: TGTGCCAGCAGCCGCAGAGGGGGCGGAGAGACCCAGTACTTC. It encodes CASSRRGGGETQYF.

The rearrangement joins TRBV6-6 to TRBJ1-2; a possible D gene is TRBD1 (6 bases). The germline V and J ends were trimmed by 0 bases and 6 bases, with 14 bases remaining between them. The germline gives CDR1 MNHNY, CDR2 SVGAGI (reference sequence). The CDR3 sequence is 15 residues long. The CDR3 coding sequence is TGTGCCAGCAGTTACTCGGACAGACGGGCGAATGGCTACACCTTC. Its protein product is CASSYSDRRANGYTF.

The J gene is TRBJ2-2, the V gene TRBV13, with 10 nucleotides matching TRBD2. CDR1 is PRHDT and CDR2 is FYEKMQ in the germline V gene (reference sequence). V lost 4 bases and J lost 5; bases outside the gene matches: 4. This CDR3 region has 15 residues. The CDR3 DNA reads as TGTGCCAGCAGCTCAGCGGGGGGGCCGACCGGGGAGCTGTTTTTT. Amino acid sequence: CASSSAGGPTGELFF.

The rearrangement uses TRBV4-1 and TRBJ2-7; tentative D call: TRBD1 (6 bases). The CDR3 totals 15 residues. V gave up 1 base and J gave up 8 bases, with 18 bases separating them. CDR1 is MGHRA, CDR2 YSYEKL, per germline. The CDR3 region has the DNA TGCGCCAGCAGCCAAGGGGGCAGGGGATGGAACAAGCAGTACTTC. The encoded protein is CASSQGGRGWNKQYF.

This chain joins TRBV7-2 and TRBJ1-2; D not resolved. Trimming shortened V by 5 bases and J by 9 bases, and 16 bases separated the two germline ends. The CDR3 consists of 13 residues. Germline V gene lookup returns CDR1 SGHTA and CDR2 FQGNSA. The DNA for the CDR3 is TGTGCCAGCAGCCAAACGGGTCTAGCCCGCTACACCTTC. The encoded protein is CASSQTGLARYTF.

The V and J genes are TRBV30 and TRBJ2-3; weak D call: TRBD1 (6 bases). Trimming pared 5 bases from V and 1 base from J, leaving 16 bases between. The CDR3 sequence is 15 residues long. The germline V gene encodes CDR1 GTSNPN and CDR2 SVGIG (reference sequence). CDR3 sequence reads: CAWDRRGWGTDTQYF. The CDR3 DNA follows: TGTGCCTGGGACCGTAGGGGGTGGGGCACAGATACGCAGTATTTT.

In its sample, this clone was seen a few times. This chain links TRBV7-9 with TRBJ1-1; D is perhaps TRBD1 (5 bases). This CDR3 spans 12 amino acids. V lost 8 bases, J lost 1 base, and 8 bases lay in between. CDR1 is SEHNR and CDR2 is FQNEAQ in the germline V gene (reference sequence). CDR3 sequence reads: CASGQPNTEAFF. The CDR3 DNA follows: TGTGCCAGCGGACAACCGAACACTGAAGCTTTCTTT.

This chain connects TRBV30 to TRBJ2-3, with a tentative D call TRBD2 (6 bases). Germline V gene data show CDR1 as GTSNPN and CDR2 as SVGIG (reference sequence). This CDR3 is built from 14 residues. Trimming pared 4 bases from V and 2 bases from J, leaving 13 bases between. The CDR3 sequence: CAWTVGLHTDTQYF. The DNA for the CDR3 is TGTGCCTGGACCGTGGGACTTCACACAGATACGCAGTATTTT. Complete variable domain (other parts from reference TRBV30 and TRBJ2-3): SQTIHQWPATLVQPVGSPLSLECTVEGTSNPNLYWYRQAAGRGLQLLFYSVGIGQISSEVPQNLSASRPQDRQFILSSKKLLLSDSGFYLCAWTVGLHTDTQYFGPGTRLTVL.

This chain connects TRBV3-1 (or the pseudogene TRBV3-2) to TRBJ2-7; 9 nucleotides align to TRBD2. The V segment lost 0 bases and the J segment 7 bases; nucleotides outside the gene matches: 10. The CDR3 has 16 residues. The germline CDR1 and CDR2 sequences are LGHDT and YNNKEL (reference sequence). CDR3 DNA: TGTGCCAGCAGCCAAGAGCTGCGCGGGGGGGCGTGGGAGCAGTACTTC. This encodes CASSQELRGGAWEQYF.

The chain combines TRBV6-1 with TRBJ2-7; the match to TRBD1 covers 9 bases. Unmatched junction bases numbered 3, after V lost 0 bases and J lost 6 bases. Germline V gene sequence: CDR1 MNHNS, CDR2 SASEGT. This CDR3 comprises 14 residues. CDR3 coding DNA: TGTGCCAGCAGTGAAGCTGGGACAGGGCGCGAGCAGTACTTC. The encoded protein is CASSEAGTGREQYF.

The chain joins TRBV5-1 to TRBJ2-2, with D perhaps TRBD2 (6 bases). CDR3 length: 16 amino acids. Germline CDR1 is SGHRS and CDR2 is YFSETQ. Deletions cut 1 base from V and 5 bases from J, with 15 bases between. The CDR3 spells CASSLLSGGGTGELFF. CDR3 sequence (DNA): TGCGCCAGCAGCTTGCTCTCCGGGGGAGGAACCGGGGAGCTGTTTTTT.

This clone was seen a few times. CDR3 sequence (DNA): TGTGCCACCAGCAATGGGAGAAATAGGCCCCAGCATTTT. This codes for CATSNGRNRPQHF. The chain joins TRBV15 to TRBJ1-5; D gene unclear. Germline V CDR1 and CDR2: LNHNV, YYDKDF (reference sequence). This CDR3 is 13 amino acids long. The V end was cut by 4 bases, the J end by 9 bases, with 13 bases between.

In this sample, this clone turned up once. The rearrangement joins TRBV9 to TRBJ2-1, with 9 bases aligning to TRBD1. CDR1 is SGDLS, CDR2 YYNGEE, per germline. The CDR3 length is 15 residues. The V gene end was trimmed by 3 bases and the J gene end by 9 bases; junction bases not matched to a gene: 10. In DNA form, the CDR3 reads TGTGCCAGCAGCGCTCTACAGGGGGCGCGAGGTGAGCAGTTCTTC. This encodes CASSALQGARGEQFF.

The CDR3 coding sequence is TGCGCCAGCAGCTTGTCGCCTACCACCGAGACCCAGTACTTC. Translation: CASSLSPTTETQYF. The gene calls are TRBV5-1 and TRBJ2-5; no clear D gene. CDR1 SGHRS and CDR2 YFSETQ come from the germline V gene. Between the trimmed V and J ends, which lost 1 base and 5 bases, there was a span of 12 bases. The CDR3 has 14 residues.